The next 32 T cell receptor beta chains were all read from a single sample in a study of shared clonotypes between healthy human individuals. Repertoires were generated with immunoSEQ multiplex PCR, while TCRdb's copy carries only in-frame clones and drops some. Here the sample spans roughly 2.5 million clones, 90% to 95% being singletons. What was sequenced was naive CD4+ T cells sorted from blood. Specified subset: CD45RA+ positively selected. The source of these receptors is a man aged 18 to 30 in good health.

Worth noting for this clone: The identical CDR3 is also encoded by other nucleotide sequences in the sample. The rearrangement joins TRBV6-5 to TRBJ1-5, with 9 bases fitting TRBD1. Germline CDR1 reads MNHEY; CDR2 reads SVGAGI. The CDR3 is 15 residues long. V lost 0 bases to trimming and J lost 4 bases; unmatched junction nucleotides: 1. In nucleotides, the CDR3 is TGTGCCAGCAGTTACTCTGGGACAGGGAATCAGCCCCAGCATTTT. Its translation: CASSYSGTGNQPQHF.

As for this clone: The same CDR3 is also encoded by other DNA sequences in this sample. The rearrangement links TRBV6-5 to TRBJ1-1; perhaps TRBD1 as D (5 bases). V lost 2 bases, J lost 4 bases, and 11 bases lay in between. In germline, CDR1 is MNHEY, CDR2 SVGAGI. The length of the CDR3 is 14 residues. The CDR3 protein is CASSYLGEGTEAFF. The CDR3 nucleotides read TGTGCCAGCAGTTACCTGGGGGAGGGCACTGAAGCTTTCTTT.

Concerning this clone: Other nucleotide sequences in the sample specify the same CDR3. The rearrangement joins TRBV5-1 to TRBJ2-5; D ambiguous. The V end was cut by 0 bases, the J end by 1 base, with 7 bases between. The CDR3 runs to 14 residues. The germline V gene has CDR1 SGHRS and CDR2 YFSETQ. The CDR3 sequence: CASSLGVSQETQYF. Written as DNA, the CDR3 is TGCGCCAGCAGCTTGGGTGTCAGCCAAGAGACCCAGTACTTC.

The gene calls are TRBV5-1 and TRBJ2-5; 9 nucleotides line up with TRBD2. The CDR3 runs to 15 residues. CDR1 SGHRS and CDR2 YFSETQ come from the germline V gene. The trim removed 0 bases at V and 6 bases at J, leaving 6 bases unmatched. For the CDR3, the DNA is TGCGCCAGCAGCTTGGTGTCTAGCGGGATTAAGACCCAGTACTTC. It is translated as CASSLVSSGIKTQYF.

This chain links TRBV6-6 with TRBJ2-7; D not resolved. The germline gives CDR1 MNHNY, CDR2 SVGAGI (reference sequence). This CDR3 is 14 amino acids long. V was clipped by 2 bases and J by 4 bases, with 12 bases between them. CDR3 protein: CASSYREAPYEQYF. CDR3 nucleotide sequence: TGTGCCAGCAGTTACAGGGAAGCTCCATACGAGCAGTACTTC.

This rearrangement joins TRBV4-1 to TRBJ2-2; 7 bases line up with TRBD1. The CDR3 spans 15 residues. The germline V gene encodes CDR1 MGHRA and CDR2 YSYEKL. Unmatched junction bases numbered 5, after V lost 0 bases and J lost 7 bases. The DNA of the CDR3 is TGCGCCAGCAGCCAAGATGACAGGGATTACGGGGAGCTGTTTTTT. Amino acid sequence: CASSQDDRDYGELFF.

This clone was picked up one time. The chain has TRBV11-2 and TRBJ2-7; tentatively, D is TRBD1 or TRBD2 (6 bases each). Germline V gives CDR1 SGHAT, CDR2 FQNNGV. The CDR3 covers 15 residues. Trimming removed 1 base at V and 0 bases at J, with 10 bases between. CDR3 sequence (DNA): TGTGCCAGCAGCTTAGGGGGGGCTGTCTCCTACGAGCAGTACTTC. This sequence encodes CASSLGGAVSYEQYF.

This chain joins TRBV29-1 and TRBJ2-1; 13 bases match TRBD2. The V and J ends lost 6 bases and 10 bases, in that order; junction bases with no gene match: 9. This CDR3 is 14 amino acids long. Per the germline V gene, CDR1 is SQVTM and CDR2 is ANQGSEA. CDR3 protein: CSVLGLAGDGEQFF. The CDR3 coding sequence is TGCAGCGTACTAGGACTAGCGGGAGACGGGGAGCAGTTCTTC.

The chain employs TRBV19 and TRBJ2-5; TRBD1 might be the D (5 bases). Germline V CDR1 and CDR2: LNHDA, SQIVND (reference sequence). The V end was cut by 4 bases, the J end by 5 bases, with 14 bases between. This CDR3 spans 14 amino acids. This CDR3 is CASSNWAGRETQYF. The DNA for the CDR3 is TGTGCCAGTAGTAATTGGGCAGGGCGGGAGACCCAGTACTTC.

This CDR3 is CASSPGIPRGTEAFF. DNA of the CDR3: TGTGCCAGCAGCCCGGGGATCCCAAGGGGCACTGAAGCTTTCTTT. The chain employs TRBV11-2 and TRBJ1-1; D might be TRBD1 (5 bases). The ends were cut back, 5 bases at V and 4 bases at J, with 17 bases in the middle. This CDR3 is built from 15 residues. The V gene's germline CDR1 is SGHAT and CDR2 FQNNGV. The full variable domain, in which reference TRBV11-2 and TRBJ1-1 provide the parts outside the CDR3, is EAGVAQSPRYKIIEKRQSVAFWCNPISGHATLYWYQQILGQGPKLLIQFQNNGVVDDSQLPKDRFSAERLKGVDSTLKIQPAKLEDSAVYLCASSPGIPRGTEAFFGQGTRLTVV.

The chain recombines TRBV4-3 with TRBJ2-6, with D hard to call. Germline-derived CDR1 and CDR2 are LGHNA and YSLEER. Trimming shortened V by 1 base and J by 0 bases, and 10 bases separated the two germline ends. The CDR3 is made up of 17 amino acids. This CDR3 reads CASSQVIGFSGANVLTF. The CDR3 coding sequence is TGCGCCAGCAGCCAAGTTATAGGGTTCTCTGGGGCCAACGTCCTGACTTTC.

This sequence joins TRBV6-5 and TRBJ1-2; TRBD1 agrees at 7 bases. Germline lookup yields CDR1 MNHEY and CDR2 SVGAGI. V was clipped by 6 bases and J by 8 bases; unmatched bases: 12. The CDR3 extends over 14 amino acids. The CDR3 protein is CASRNRQGKAGYTF. The CDR3 DNA follows: TGTGCCAGCAGAAACAGACAGGGAAAAGCCGGCTACACCTTC.

J is TRBJ2-5 and V is TRBV28; D may correspond to TRBD1 or TRBD2 (5 bases each). V was cut by 6 bases and J by 2 bases, with 13 bases left in between. From germline, CDR1 is MDHEN and CDR2 SYDVKM. This CDR3 spans 14 amino acids. The CDR3 region is CASSPGTNQETQYF. The DNA of the CDR3 is TGTGCCAGCAGCCCCGGGACGAATCAAGAGACCCAGTACTTC.

Worth noting for this clone: This CDR3 is also generated by other DNA sequences in the sample. The chain combines TRBV5-1 with TRBJ1-2; D is uncertain. Germline lookup yields CDR1 SGHRS and CDR2 YFSETQ. This CDR3 spans 13 amino acids. V was shortened by 4 bases and J by 4 bases, with 11 bases between the two germline ends. This CDR3 reads CASSPREGYGYTF. The CDR3 DNA reads as TGCGCCAGCAGCCCCCGTGAGGGCTATGGCTACACCTTC.

This chain connects TRBV10-3 to TRBJ2-2; D perhaps matches TRBD1 (5 bases). Germline loops: CDR1 ENHRY, CDR2 SYGVKD. V was pared by 6 bases and J by 6 bases, with 5 bases between. This CDR3 is 11 amino acids long. The CDR3 sequence: CAIRGPGELFF. The CDR3 nucleotides read TGTGCCATCAGGGGGCCCGGGGAGCTGTTTTTT.

On this clone itself: Other DNA variants within this sample encode the same CDR3. The chain combines TRBV5-4 with TRBJ2-1; D possibly uses TRBD1 or TRBD2 (6 bases each). The length of the CDR3 is 13 residues. Trimming pared 0 bases from V and 10 bases from J, leaving 11 bases between. Germline V gene sequence: CDR1 SGHNT, CDR2 YYREEE (reference sequence). CDR3 region: CASSLVGGGEQFF. CDR3 sequence (DNA): TGTGCCAGCAGCTTGGTGGGGGGCGGAGAGCAGTTCTTC.

The rearrangement links TRBV2 to TRBJ2-3; TRBD2 matches 7 bases. V lost 8 bases and J lost 3; bases outside the gene matches: 5. In germline, CDR1 is SNHLY, CDR2 FYNNEI. The CDR3 runs 13 residues. The DNA of the CDR3 is TGTGCCAGCGGTTCGGGGGGAACAGATACGCAGTATTTT. Its protein product is CASGSGGTDTQYF.

This chain links TRBV6-1 with TRBJ1-2; D not resolved. V was pared by 4 bases and J by 0 bases, with 15 bases between. This CDR3 comprises 16 residues. Germline CDR1 MNHNS, CDR2 SASEGT. The CDR3 coding sequence is TGTGCCAGCAGTGGGAGTTACAGAACCTCTAACTATGGCTACACCTTC. Its protein is CASSGSYRTSNYGYTF.

The rearrangement links TRBV4-3 to TRBJ2-7, with unresolved D. Deletions cut 0 bases from V and 10 bases from J, with 10 bases between. The germline V gene has CDR1 LGHNA and CDR2 YSLEER. The CDR3 sequence is 12 residues long. DNA for the CDR3: TGCGCCAGCAGCCAAGAAGGTGGCCTCCAGTACTTC. Its translation is CASSQEGGLQYF.

V and J are TRBV5-4 and TRBJ1-2, with D unclear. Trimming removed 0 bases from V and 3 bases from J, with 6 bases in between. This CDR3 has 13 amino acids. Germline-derived CDR1 and CDR2 are SGHNT and YYREEE (reference sequence). CDR3 protein: CASSLDSYYGYTF. Here the CDR3 DNA reads TGTGCCAGCAGCTTGGACAGTTACTATGGCTACACCTTC.

This chain uses TRBV5-1 with TRBJ2-3; either TRBD1 or TRBD2 may fit D (5 bases each). In germline, CDR1 is SGHRS, CDR2 YFSETQ. V was trimmed by 4 bases and J by 4 bases, leaving 10 bases between them. This CDR3 spans 13 amino acids. This CDR3 reads CASSPVGADTQYF. For the CDR3, the DNA is TGCGCCAGCAGCCCTGTGGGGGCAGATACGCAGTATTTT.

The CDR3 sequence is CASSFRTGTGHLLLYGYTF. The CDR3 coding sequence is TGTGCCAGCAGCTTTAGGACCGGGACAGGACACCTTCTCCTCTATGGCTACACCTTC. The gene calls are TRBV7-9 and TRBJ1-2, with 8 positions matching TRBD1. Trimming took 3 bases from V and 4 from J; bases not matched to a gene: 19. From germline, CDR1 is SEHNR and CDR2 FQNEAQ (reference sequence). The CDR3 loop spans 19 amino acids.

The chain's CDR3 is CASRAGDKNQPQHF. The CDR3 region has the DNA TGTGCCAGCAGGGCCGGGGACAAAAATCAGCCCCAGCATTTT. V usage is TRBV27 and J usage is TRBJ1-5; possibly TRBD1 for D (6 bases). The V gene's germline CDR1 is MNHEY and CDR2 SMNVEV (reference sequence). This CDR3 contains 14 residues. With 6 bases removed from V and 4 bases from J, the gap between germline ends came to 13 bases.

The chain recombines TRBV6-1 with TRBJ1-2, with TRBD1 identical over 7 bases. Germline V lookup: CDR1 MNHNS, CDR2 SASEGT. V was clipped by 8 bases and J by 5 bases; unmatched bases: 14. CDR3 length: 15 residues. The CDR3 here is CASLDRDLGYYGYTF. The DNA of the CDR3 is TGTGCCAGCCTTGACAGGGACCTGGGGTATTATGGCTACACCTTC.

The V gene is TRBV5-6, the J gene TRBJ2-4; 7 bases fit TRBD1. This CDR3 is 16 amino acids long. Germline values: CDR1 SGHDT, CDR2 YYEEEE. V shed 4 bases, J shed 0 bases, and the junction held 7 bases outside the gene matches. CDR3: CASSLQGPLAKNIQYF. CDR3 nucleotides: TGTGCCAGCAGCCTACAGGGGCCACTAGCCAAAAACATTCAGTACTTC.

This chain uses TRBV28 with TRBJ2-5, with TRBD1 matching over 7 bases. Losses at the gene ends were 5 bases for V and 3 bases for J; bases not matched to a gene: 6. The germline V gene encodes CDR1 MDHEN and CDR2 SYDVKM. This CDR3 contains 14 residues. CDR3 amino acids: CASSPAGTEETQYF. The DNA of the CDR3 is TGTGCCAGCAGTCCCGCCGGGACAGAAGAGACCCAGTACTTC.

Comment on this clone: Other DNA sequences in the sample encode the same CDR3. The V and J genes are TRBV10-1 and TRBJ2-2; no reliable D call. Trimming left V 2 bases short and J 5 bases short, with 12 bases between. Per the germline V gene, CDR1 is WNHNN and CDR2 is SYGVQD (reference sequence). The CDR3 runs 15 residues. This chain's CDR3 is CASSEMGLGTGELFF. The CDR3 nucleotides are TGCGCCAGCAGTGAGATGGGTCTGGGTACCGGGGAGCTGTTTTTT.

The chain employs TRBV19 and TRBJ1-5; perhaps TRBD1 as D (5 bases). The CDR3 extends over 14 amino acids. Germline V gene data show CDR1 as LNHDA and CDR2 as SQIVND (reference sequence). V was pared by 4 bases and J by 7 bases, with 14 bases between. CDR3 DNA sequence: TGTGCCAGTAGTAATTGGGGGGGGTCACAGCCCCAGCATTTT. The encoded protein is CASSNWGGSQPQHF.

The sample holds a few counts of this clone. Other DNA sequences of this sample code for an identical CDR3. This sequence joins TRBV10-3 and TRBJ2-3; D is unclear. The CDR3 has 11 amino acids. Germline CDR1 and CDR2: ENHRY and SYGVKD. Between the trimmed V and J ends, which lost 4 bases and 6 bases, there was a span of 5 bases. CDR3 DNA: TGTGCCATCAGTGTGGGGGATACGCAGTATTTT. Amino acid sequence: CAISVGDTQYF.

The rearrangement links TRBV29-1 to TRBJ1-3; D not certain. Deletions cut 6 bases from V and 0 bases from J, with 9 bases between. The CDR3 runs to 13 residues. Germline V gene data show CDR1 as SQVTM and CDR2 as ANQGSEA. CDR3: CSVTKSSGNTIYF. The CDR3 DNA reads as TGCAGCGTAACCAAGAGCTCTGGAAACACCATATATTTT.

The chain combines TRBV19 with TRBJ1-3; D unresolved. With 9 bases removed from V and 4 bases from J, the gap between germline ends came to 16 bases. Germline V gives CDR1 LNHDA, CDR2 SQIVND (reference sequence). The CDR3 extends over 14 amino acids. In nucleotides, the CDR3 is TGTGCCAGCACCCCGGGAGCGGCGGGAAACACCATATATTTT. This encodes CASTPGAAGNTIYF.

V and J are TRBV11-2 and TRBJ2-1, with D perhaps TRBD2 (5 bases). The germline CDR1 and CDR2 sequences are SGHAT and FQNNGV. The V gene lost 2 bases and the J gene lost 8 bases, with 13 bases spanning the gap. The CDR3 sequence is 14 residues long. The CDR3 sequence is CASSLPQKGDEQFF. CDR3 sequence (DNA): TGTGCCAGCAGCTTACCCCAGAAGGGAGATGAGCAGTTCTTC.